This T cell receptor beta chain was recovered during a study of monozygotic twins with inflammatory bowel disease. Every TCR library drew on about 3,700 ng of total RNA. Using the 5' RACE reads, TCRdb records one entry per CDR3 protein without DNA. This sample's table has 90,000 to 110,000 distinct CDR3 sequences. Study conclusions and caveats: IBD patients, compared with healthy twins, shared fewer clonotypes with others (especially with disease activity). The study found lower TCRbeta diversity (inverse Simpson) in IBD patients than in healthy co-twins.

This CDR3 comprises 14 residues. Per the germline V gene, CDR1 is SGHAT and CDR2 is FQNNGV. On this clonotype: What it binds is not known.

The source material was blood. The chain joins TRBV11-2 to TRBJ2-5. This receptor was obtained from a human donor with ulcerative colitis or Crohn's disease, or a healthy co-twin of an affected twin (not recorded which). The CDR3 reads CASSFGGFLETQYF.